Below are 21 T cell receptor beta chains sequenced from a single sample in a study of cytomegalovirus exposure and HLA in healthy donors (dated by TCRdb to 2015 to 2018). Libraries were constructed by the immunoSEQ multiplex PCR assay. A mixture of 60 forward primers for TCR Vbeta segments and 13 reverse primers for TCR Jbeta segments was used in the multiplex PCR. The source is immuneACCESS, and TCRdb retained only in-frame sequences with V and J called. Part of the clones is not carried over; for the studies checked, unresolved V genes explain less than half of this, and the remainder is unexplained. The table for this sample lists 200,000 to 250,000 clones; around 83% of them were counted only once. The top ten clonotypes cover roughly 0.26% of the sample. Sequenced input: PBMCs. These receptors originate from a girl between 2 and 10 years old in good health and CMV-seronegative.

The gene calls are TRBV6-1 and TRBJ1-2; D might be TRBD1 (6 bases). V gave up 2 bases and J gave up 3 bases, with 13 bases separating them. The CDR3 spans 15 residues. Per the germline V gene, CDR1 is MNHNS and CDR2 is SASEGT. For the CDR3, the DNA is TGTGCCAGCAGTGAAAATCCCGGACAGCACTATGGCTACACCTTC. It codes for CASSENPGQHYGYTF.

V is TRBV11-2 and J is TRBJ2-7, with 12 bases lining up with TRBD2. Germline CDR1 and CDR2: SGHAT and FQNNGV. This CDR3 is 18 amino acids long. After removal of 0 bases from V and 7 bases from J, the junction contained 13 bases not matched to a gene. The CDR3 bases are TGTGCCAGCAGCTTAGACTACGGGATTACTAGCGGGAGGCAGGAGCAGTACTTC. This gives the protein CASSLDYGITSGRQEQYF.

The rearrangement links TRBV29-1 to TRBJ1-2; 11 bases align to TRBD1. This CDR3 region has 17 residues. The germline gives CDR1 SQVTM, CDR2 ANQGSEA. Germline trimming cut 6 bases from V and 6 bases from J; bases unmatched to any gene: 18. The CDR3 DNA reads as TGCAGCGTACCCAGATTCCCCGGGACAGGGGGTATTGATGGCTACACCTTC. This translates into CSVPRFPGTGGIDGYTF.

The rearrangement uses TRBV25-1 and TRBJ2-1; 9 bases map to TRBD1. CDR3 length equals 15 residues. V shed 1 base and J 7 bases; nucleotides not matched to a gene: 5. Per the germline V gene, CDR1 is MGHDK and CDR2 is SYGVNS. The DNA for the CDR3 is TGTGCCAGCAGTGAATCTCCGACAGGGGGGAATGAGCAGTTCTTC. The encoded protein is CASSESPTGGNEQFF.

CDR3 in amino acids: CASIRSSGGGNEQFF. Here the CDR3 DNA reads TGTGCCAGTATCCGATCTAGCGGGGGGGGCAATGAGCAGTTCTTC. The chain carries TRBV19 and TRBJ2-1; 12 nucleotides align to TRBD2. The germline V gene has CDR1 LNHDA and CDR2 SQIVND (reference sequence). Germline trimming cut 7 bases from V and 6 bases from J; bases unmatched to any gene: 7. The CDR3 has 15 residues.

V is TRBV2 and J is TRBJ2-7, with 13 bases fitting TRBD2. Per the germline V gene, CDR1 is SNHLY and CDR2 is FYNNEI. After removal of 6 bases from V and 4 bases from J, the junction contained 3 bases not matched to a gene. The CDR3 spans 14 residues. CDR3: CASSWTSGRYEQYF. As DNA, the CDR3 is TGTGCCAGCAGCTGGACTAGCGGGAGATACGAGCAGTACTTC.

The V and J genes are TRBV20-1 and TRBJ1-1; no reliable D call. Trimming left V 6 bases short and J 8 bases short, with 10 bases between. Germline CDR1 and CDR2: DFQATT and SNEGSKA (reference sequence). CDR3 length: 10 residues. CDR3 DNA sequence: TGCAGTGCCCCCGGCGGGGAAGCTTTCTTT. The encoded protein is CSAPGGEAFF.

The chain carries TRBV5-1 and TRBJ1-1; D may be TRBD1 (6 bases). V lost 3 bases and J lost 1, with 10 bases in between. The CDR3 is made up of 14 amino acids. The germline V gene has CDR1 SGHRS and CDR2 YFSETQ. DNA for the CDR3: TGCGCCAGCAGCTCCGGGACACCGAACACTGAAGCTTTCTTT. This gives the protein CASSSGTPNTEAFF.

This chain connects TRBV30 to TRBJ2-5; D call uncertain. The CDR3 runs 13 residues. The germline CDR1 and CDR2 sequences are GTSNPN and SVGIG (reference sequence). Trimming shortened V by 2 bases and J by 6 bases, and 13 bases separated the two germline ends. The CDR3, as DNA: TGTGCCTGGAGTTTCGGTTCCGATAAGACCCAGTACTTC. This translates into CAWSFGSDKTQYF.

The V gene is TRBV7-5, the J gene TRBJ2-7; TRBD1 is taken as the D call from the table, unchecked against the DNA. TRBV7-5 is shown as a pseudogene. The CDR3 loop spans 12 amino acids. DNA of the CDR3: TGTGTCAGAAGCTCCAGCTCCTACGAGCAGTACTTC. Protein sequence: CVRSSSSYEQYF.

The chain has TRBV7-9 and TRBJ1-5; 7 bases are a match to TRBD1. This CDR3 is 15 amino acids long. The V segment lost 6 bases and the J segment 5 bases; nucleotides outside the gene matches: 10. Germline V gives CDR1 SEHNR, CDR2 FQNEAQ (reference sequence). CDR3 residues: CASSHRTGSYQPQHF. The CDR3, as DNA: TGTGCCAGCAGTCATAGGACAGGATCTTATCAGCCCCAGCATTTT.

V usage is TRBV28 and J usage is TRBJ2-7; TRBD2 matches at 9 bases. Trimming took 3 bases from V and 0 from J; bases not matched to a gene: 0. CDR1 and CDR2 (germline): MDHEN, SYDVKM. The CDR3 totals 14 residues. The chain's CDR3 is CASSFSGSSYEQYF. CDR3 bases: TGTGCCAGCAGTTTTAGCGGGAGCTCCTACGAGCAGTACTTC.

This CDR3 reads CASSKGGDRGTTDEQYF. In DNA, the CDR3 is TGTGCCAGCAGCAAAGGGGGGGACAGGGGAACGACTGACGAGCAGTACTTC. This sequence joins TRBV21-1 and TRBJ2-7; TRBD1, the table's D call, was not compared with the DNA. TRBV21-1 represents a pseudogene. The CDR3 totals 17 residues.

The CDR3 is CATKDGQVPTDTQYF. CDR3 coding DNA: TGCGCCACCAAAGACGGACAGGTCCCCACAGATACGCAGTATTTT. The chain employs TRBV5-1 and TRBJ2-3; TRBD1 matches at 7 bases. The length of the CDR3 is 15 residues. Germline-derived CDR1 and CDR2 are SGHRS and YFSETQ. J gave up 2 bases and V 9 bases, and 12 bases lay outside the gene matches.

The chain is built from TRBV30 and TRBJ2-1, with 7 nucleotides matching TRBD1. Germline lookup yields CDR1 GTSNPN and CDR2 SVGIG (reference sequence). The CDR3 totals 16 residues. After removal of 0 bases from V and 6 bases from J, the junction contained 11 bases not matched to a gene. The CDR3 spells CAWSVLNRGSGNEQFF. CDR3 nucleotides: TGTGCCTGGAGTGTACTTAACAGGGGATCGGGCAATGAGCAGTTCTTC.

This clone showed up just once. V and J are TRBV7-9 and TRBJ1-2, with a possible D match to TRBD1 (5 bases). Germline CDR1 is SEHNR and CDR2 is FQNEAQ (reference sequence). Trimming took off 3 bases at V and 8 bases at J, with 25 bases between the two ends. CDR3 length: 17 residues. The CDR3 protein is CASSLSLVRGGTGGYTF. The CDR3 DNA sequence: TGTGCCAGCAGCTTGTCTCTGGTTCGCGGGGGAACGGGAGGCTACACCTTC.

This clone appeared a few times. CDR3 bases: TGCGCCAGCAGCCAAGCGGTAGCGGGGGGCCCCGTTATCAATGAGCAGTTCTTC. Its translation: CASSQAVAGGPVINEQFF. The rearrangement joins TRBV4-1 to TRBJ2-1, with TRBD2 matching 10 bases. The CDR3 runs to 18 residues. V shed 1 base, J shed 6 bases, and the junction held 12 bases outside the gene matches. Germline CDR1 and CDR2: MGHRA and YSYEKL.

The gene calls are TRBV29-1 and TRBJ2-4; 9 bases match TRBD2. CDR1 SQVTM and CDR2 ANQGSEA come from the germline V gene. The ends lost 6 bases at V and 0 bases at J; junction bases unmatched: 3. CDR3 length: 14 amino acids. The CDR3 nucleotides are TGCAGCGTGGGGACTAGCTTAGCCAAAAACATTCAGTACTTC. This encodes CSVGTSLAKNIQYF.

With regard to this clone: One end of the junction varies from germline; a read error may be responsible. The chain joins TRBV7-9 to TRBJ1-2; D possibly corresponds to TRBD1 (5 bases). This CDR3 is built from 13 residues. CDR1 is SEHNR, CDR2 FQNEAQ, per germline (reference sequence). The CDR3: CSSSLAQGAGYTF. CDR3 DNA sequence: TGTTCCAGCAGCTTAGCCCAGGGCGCTGGCTACACCTTC.

This chain links TRBV6-5 with TRBJ2-3; the D gene is possibly TRBD2 (7 bases). Germline V gene data show CDR1 as MNHEY and CDR2 as SVGAGI. Between the trimmed V and J ends, which lost 0 bases and 0 bases, there was a span of 10 bases. This CDR3 is 16 amino acids long. CDR3 region: CASSYSSGGSTDTQYF. The CDR3 bases are TGTGCCAGCAGTTACTCATCGGGGGGCAGCACAGATACGCAGTATTTT.

The V and J genes are TRBV5-4 and TRBJ2-1; weak D call: TRBD2 (5 bases). From germline, CDR1 is SGHNT and CDR2 YYREEE (reference sequence). Trimming took 0 bases from V and 0 from J, leaving 7 bases between them. The CDR3 spans 15 residues. CDR3 DNA: TGTGCCAGCAGCTTGGGAGGGCGCTCCTACAATGAGCAGTTCTTC. This codes for CASSLGGRSYNEQFF. Looking up the rest from reference TRBV5-4 and TRBJ2-1 gives the full variable domain: ETGVTQSPTHLIKTRGQQVTLRCSSQSGHNTVSWYQQALGQGPQFIFQYYREEENGRGNFPPRFSGLQFPNYSSELNVNALELDDSALYLCASSLGGRSYNEQFFGPGTRLTVL.